This record covers a single T cell receptor (beta chain). No antigen is known for it. The study ran its PCR with 60 Vbeta and 13 Jbeta primers. Sequencing used immunoSEQ multiplex PCR; TCRdb keeps in-frame clones, though not all of them. The table has about 120,000 clones, approximately 80% seen once; the top ten hold 8.8%. The data derive from a study of cytomegalovirus exposure and HLA in healthy donors. The study, taken as a whole, reports: Investigators reported under 200 TCR beta chains as tied to cytomegalovirus.

Source material: PBMCs. The receptor's source is a female donor in good health and CMV-seropositive.

CDR3 sequence (DNA): TGTGCCACCAAACGGGGGGCAAGCAATGAGCAGTTCTTC. Protein sequence: CATKRGASNEQFF. This sequence joins TRBV15 and TRBJ2-1, with D possibly matching TRBD2 (7 bases). V was cut by 7 bases and J by 6 bases, with 13 bases left in between. This CDR3 has 13 amino acids. CDR1 is LNHNV, CDR2 YYDKDF, per germline (reference sequence).